Each of the 28 T cell receptor beta chains below was sequenced from the same sample in a study of blood T cell repertoires in COVID-19. Sequenced by immunoSEQ multiplex PCR; TCRdb stores in-frame clones only, minus some. The table records 150,000 to 200,000 clones, around 77% of them present only once. The sequenced material came from peripheral blood. These receptors came from a man aged 70-80 years with acute or convalescent COVID-19.

The chain joins TRBV9 to TRBJ2-2; 8 bases align to TRBD1. The V gene end was trimmed by 3 bases and the J gene end by 6 bases; junction bases not matched to a gene: 7. Germline-derived CDR1 and CDR2 are SGDLS and YYNGEE. This CDR3 contains 15 residues. The CDR3 bases are TGTGCCAGCAGCGCCGGACAGGGAGGAGCCGGGGAGCTGTTTTTT. It is translated as CASSAGQGGAGELFF.

The chain couples TRBV10-2 to TRBJ2-1; D might be TRBD2 (5 bases). Trimming took 4 bases from V and 7 from J, leaving 11 bases between them. The length of the CDR3 is 13 residues. The germline gives CDR1 WSHSY, CDR2 SAAADI. CDR3 sequence: CASSVGSLNEQFF. The CDR3 coding sequence is TGCGCCAGCAGTGTAGGGAGCTTGAATGAGCAGTTCTTC.

The chain has TRBV28 and TRBJ2-5; perhaps TRBD2 as D (6 bases). V lost 6 bases and J 5 bases, leaving 13 bases between the germline ends. Germline V gene sequence: CDR1 MDHEN, CDR2 SYDVKM. The CDR3 is 13 amino acids. This chain's CDR3 is CASRAGGLETQYF. CDR3 DNA sequence: TGTGCCAGCAGGGCTGGGGGGTTGGAGACCCAGTACTTC.

The chain is built from TRBV21-1 and TRBJ2-7; the table gives TRBD1 as D, unverified against the DNA. TRBV21-1 is a listed pseudogene. CDR3 length equals 17 residues. The CDR3 DNA reads TGTGCCAGCAGCAAAGCGGCAGGGTCCGCCCCCCATTACGAGCAGTACTTC. It codes for CASSKAAGSAPHYEQYF.

The CDR3, as DNA: TGTGCCAGCAGCTTAGCGGTTCAGGGTGATGGCTACACCTTC. Translating it yields CASSLAVQGDGYTF. V usage is TRBV7-8 and J usage is TRBJ1-2; a possible D gene is TRBD1 (5 bases). The CDR3 has 14 residues. Germline loops: CDR1 SGHVS, CDR2 FQNEAQ. V lost 0 bases and J 6 bases, leaving 11 bases between the germline ends.

This chain uses TRBV12-5 with TRBJ2-6; 8 bases match TRBD1. The CDR3 runs to 14 residues. V was clipped by 1 base and J by 11 bases; unmatched bases: 4. CDR1 and CDR2 (germline): LGHNT, FRNRAP. The chain's CDR3 is CASGLGTGWDVLTF. The CDR3 region has the DNA TGTGCTAGTGGTTTGGGGACAGGGTGGGACGTCCTGACTTTC.

The chain combines TRBV6-1 with TRBJ1-2; D unclear. The CDR3 length is 15 residues. The V and J ends lost 2 bases and 4 bases respectively, with 14 bases between them. CDR1 and CDR2 (germline): MNHNS, SASEGT. CDR3 amino acids: CASSETWAVTYGYTF. The CDR3 DNA follows: TGTGCCAGCAGTGAAACTTGGGCAGTAACCTATGGCTACACCTTC.

This clone was seen only once. The CDR3 region has the DNA TGTGCCAGCAAGGGAGGGCTATATCAGCCCCAGCATTTT. It codes for CASKGGLYQPQHF. The chain uses TRBV2 and TRBJ1-5; D is undetermined. The germline V gene has CDR1 SNHLY and CDR2 FYNNEI. This CDR3 region has 13 residues. The ends were cut back, 7 bases at V and 5 bases at J, with 12 bases in the middle.

The chain employs TRBV18 and TRBJ1-2; D ambiguous. The germline V gene encodes CDR1 KGHSH and CDR2 LQKENI. The CDR3 extends over 12 amino acids. Trimming shortened V by 2 bases and J by 6 bases, and 7 bases separated the two germline ends. CDR3 region: CASSPMRDGYTF. The CDR3 DNA follows: TGTGCCAGCTCACCAATGAGGGATGGCTACACCTTC. Drawing the rest from reference TRBV18 and TRBJ1-2, the complete variable domain is NAGVMQNPRHLVRRRGQEARLRCSPMKGHSHVYWYRQLPEEGLKFMVYLQKENIIDESGMPKERFSAEFPKEGPSILRIQQVVRGDSAAYFCASSPMRDGYTFGSGTRLTVV.

The chain links TRBV6-5 to TRBJ2-7; TRBD2 matches at 9 bases. Germline V CDR1 and CDR2: MNHEY, SVGAGI. CDR3 length: 14 amino acids. After removal of 8 bases from V and 3 bases from J, the junction contained 8 bases not matched to a gene. CDR3 loop: CASQKSGGNYEQYF. CDR3 sequence (DNA): TGTGCCAGCCAAAAGAGCGGGGGGAACTACGAGCAGTACTTC.

The DNA of the CDR3 is TGCGCCAGCAGCCCACGACAGGGCGCGAACACTGAAGCTTTCTTT. Translation: CASSPRQGANTEAFF. J is TRBJ1-1 and V is TRBV5-1; TRBD1 matches at 7 bases. Trimming at V came to 4 bases and at J to 1 base, leaving 7 bases not matched to a gene. The CDR3 is 15 residues long. Germline-derived CDR1 and CDR2 are SGHRS and YFSETQ. The full variable domain, its missing parts supplied by reference TRBV5-1 and TRBJ1-1, is KAGVTQTPRYLIKTRGQQVTLSCSPISGHRSVSWYQQTPGQGLQFLFEYFSETQRNKGNFPGRFSGRQFSNSRSEMNVSTLELGDSALYLCASSPRQGANTEAFFGQGTRLTVV.

The V and J genes are TRBV7-2 and TRBJ2-7, with unresolved D. Per germline, CDR1 SGHTA and CDR2 FQGNSA. The CDR3 loop spans 13 amino acids. Trimming removed 1 base from V and 3 bases from J, with 7 bases in between. CDR3 region: CASSLDTSYEQYF. The CDR3, as DNA: TGTGCCAGCAGCTTAGATACGAGCTACGAGCAGTACTTC.

This clone has more than one count but fewer than ten. Written as DNA, the CDR3 is TGTGCCAGCTCACCAGCGGTCTCTGGAAACACCATATATTTT. Protein sequence: CASSPAVSGNTIYF. V gene TRBV18 combines with J gene TRBJ1-3; the D is unclear. Trimming pared 2 bases from V and 0 bases from J, leaving 5 bases between. Germline CDR1 and CDR2: KGHSH and LQKENI. The CDR3 totals 14 residues.

The chain has TRBV7-3 and TRBJ2-3, with 10 positions matching TRBD2. V trimming: 3 bases; J trimming: 3 bases; junction bases outside the gene matches: 6. This CDR3 contains 16 residues. In germline, CDR1 is SGHTA, CDR2 FQGTGA. The CDR3 loop is CASSLASGRSTDTQYF. The CDR3 DNA reads TGTGCCAGCAGCTTGGCTAGCGGGAGATCGACAGATACGCAGTATTTT.

The chain has TRBV27 and TRBJ1-1; 9 bases fit TRBD1. Germline V lookup: CDR1 MNHEY, CDR2 SMNVEV (reference sequence). The CDR3 runs 16 residues. V shed 6 bases, J shed 1 base, and the junction held 9 bases outside the gene matches. The CDR3 nucleotides read TGTGCCAGCAGAACACAGGGGGCTGTGGCGAACACTGAAGCTTTCTTT. It yields the protein CASRTQGAVANTEAFF.

This clone was found once. The CDR3 region is CASSPQGFYEQYF. DNA of the CDR3: TGTGCCAGCAGTCCACAGGGGTTCTACGAGCAGTACTTC. The chain is built from TRBV27 and TRBJ2-7; 7 nucleotides match TRBD1. V lost 5 bases, J lost 3 bases, and 4 bases stayed unmatched. The CDR3 covers 13 residues. The germline gives CDR1 MNHEY, CDR2 SMNVEV (reference sequence).

V and J are TRBV2 and TRBJ2-3, with D perhaps TRBD2 (5 bases). The CDR3 sequence is 14 residues long. Trimming cost V 7 bases and J 2 bases, with 13 bases left between them. Looked up from germline, CDR1 is SNHLY and CDR2 is FYNNEI. CDR3 sequence (DNA): TGTGCCAGCACCCGGGAAGGCTCCACAGATACGCAGTATTTT. Translation gives CASTREGSTDTQYF.

As DNA, the CDR3 is TGTGCCATCAGAGACGCAAGACAGGGGGAGACAGCTTTCTTT. Translated: CAIRDARQGETAFF. The chain is built from TRBV10-3 and TRBJ1-1; 9 nucleotides agree with TRBD1. V gave up 6 bases and J gave up 10 bases; unmatched junction bases: 12. Germline V gives CDR1 ENHRY, CDR2 SYGVKD. This CDR3 has 14 amino acids.

J is TRBJ1-1 and V is TRBV7-9; D is possibly TRBD1 (5 bases). V lost 6 bases to trimming and J lost 4 bases, with 15 bases between them. The CDR3 extends over 14 amino acids. The germline V gene has CDR1 SEHNR and CDR2 FQNEAQ (reference sequence). Here the CDR3 reads CASSPLGGTTEAFF. Written as DNA, the CDR3 is TGTGCCAGCAGTCCTTTGGGGGGAACCACTGAAGCTTTCTTT.

The chain joins TRBV11-1 to TRBJ2-1; D is perhaps TRBD2 (6 bases). V lost 5 bases and J lost 0, with 11 bases in between. The CDR3 is 15 residues long. In germline, CDR1 is SGHAT, CDR2 FQDESV (reference sequence). Written as DNA, the CDR3 is TGTGCCAGCAGCCTCCGGGAGAGCTCCTACAATGAGCAGTTCTTC. Amino acids: CASSLRESSYNEQFF.

This chain joins TRBV19 and TRBJ2-7, with TRBD2 identical over 14 bases. Germline V gene lookup returns CDR1 LNHDA and CDR2 SQIVND (reference sequence). Unmatched junction bases numbered 12, after V lost 9 bases and J lost 2 bases. The CDR3 totals 17 residues. The CDR3 bases are TGTGCCAGCAGTCTGACTAGCGGGAGGGCAGGAGCCTACGAGCAGTACTTC. As protein: CASSLTSGRAGAYEQYF.

The chain carries TRBV10-3 and TRBJ1-5; D might be TRBD1 (5 bases). Trimming cost V 6 bases and J 3 bases, with 12 bases left between them. This CDR3 is 14 amino acids long. Germline V gene lookup returns CDR1 ENHRY and CDR2 SYGVKD. CDR3 nucleotide sequence: TGTGCCATCAGCCCCGACAGACACAATCAGCCCCAGCATTTT. Translation: CAISPDRHNQPQHF.

The CDR3 DNA reads as TGTGCCAGCAGCTCGCGCACAGGGGCAGAACAGCCCCAGCATTTT. Its protein is CASSSRTGAEQPQHF. The chain joins TRBV11-2 to TRBJ1-5, with TRBD1 matching over 7 bases. Germline V gene data show CDR1 as SGHAT and CDR2 as FQNNGV. The junction had 10 bases not matched to a gene; V was cut back by 4 bases and J by 7 bases. The CDR3 spans 15 residues.

This clone occurred once. The chain combines TRBV6-4 with TRBJ2-1; 12 bases agree with TRBD2. This CDR3 has 17 amino acids. Losses at the gene ends were 5 bases for V and 9 bases for J; bases not matched to a gene: 14. Germline CDR1 is MRHNA and CDR2 is SNTAGT. The CDR3 DNA sequence: TGTGCCAGCAGTACGACCGCTAGCGGGGGGGCCGGGGGTGAGCAGTTCTTC. It specifies CASSTTASGGAGGEQFF.

J is TRBJ1-4 and V is TRBV5-4; 10 nucleotides align to TRBD1. The J segment lost 8 bases and the V segment lost 0 bases, leaving 7 bases of the junction unmatched. The germline gives CDR1 SGHNT, CDR2 YYREEE (reference sequence). The CDR3 is made up of 16 amino acids. CDR3: CASSLGNTGQGEKLFF. The CDR3 region has the DNA TGTGCCAGCAGCTTGGGAAATACGGGACAGGGGGAAAAACTGTTTTTT.

V and J are TRBV6-5 and TRBJ1-1; 8 bases align to TRBD1. This CDR3 has 12 amino acids. The V and J ends lost 5 bases and 9 bases, in that order; junction bases with no gene match: 5. CDR1 and CDR2 (germline): MNHEY, SVGAGI. CDR3 sequence (DNA): TGTGCCAGCAGTCGACGGGACAGGAAAGCTTTCTTT. This codes for CASSRRDRKAFF.

The table lists this clone with a few counts. The chain uses TRBV14 and TRBJ1-2, with a weak D call TRBD1 (6 bases). The CDR3 totals 16 residues. Trimming cost V 4 bases and J 6 bases, with 21 bases left between them. Germline loops: CDR1 SGHDN, CDR2 FVKESK. CDR3 sequence reads: CASSLVPDRPLDGYTF. CDR3 sequence (DNA): TGTGCCAGCAGCCTCGTCCCCGACAGGCCCCTGGATGGCTACACCTTC.

In its sample, this clone was seen a few times. This CDR3 reads CASSDRLGYGYTF. The CDR3 bases are TGTGCCAGCAGCGACAGGCTGGGATATGGCTACACCTTC. The chain employs TRBV6-5 and TRBJ1-2; D is perhaps TRBD1 (6 bases). The CDR3 consists of 13 residues. In germline, CDR1 is MNHEY, CDR2 SVGAGI. V dropped 6 bases and J dropped 5 bases, with 13 bases sitting between them.